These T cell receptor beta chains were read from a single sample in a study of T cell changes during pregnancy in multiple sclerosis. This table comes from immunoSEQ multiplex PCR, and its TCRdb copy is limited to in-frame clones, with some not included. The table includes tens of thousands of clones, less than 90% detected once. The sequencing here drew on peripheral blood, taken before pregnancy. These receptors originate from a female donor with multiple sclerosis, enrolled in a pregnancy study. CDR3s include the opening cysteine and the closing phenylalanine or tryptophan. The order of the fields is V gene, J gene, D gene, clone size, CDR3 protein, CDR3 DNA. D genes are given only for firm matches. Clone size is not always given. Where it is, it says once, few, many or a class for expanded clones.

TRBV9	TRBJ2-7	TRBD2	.	CASSVDGTSDYEQYF	TGTGCCAGCAGCGTAGATGGGACTAGTGACTACGAGCAGTACTTC
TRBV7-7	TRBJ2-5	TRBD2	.	CASSLNGAGVETQYF	TGTGCCAGCAGCCTAAACGGAGCGGGAGTAGAGACCCAGTACTTC
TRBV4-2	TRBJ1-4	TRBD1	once	CASSQGSGTGGLGFEKLFF	TGTGCCAGCAGCCAAGGGTCCGGGACAGGGGGCCTGGGATTTGAAAAACTGTTTTTT
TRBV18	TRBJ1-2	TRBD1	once	CASSREDRVYGYTF	TGTGCCAGCTCACGAGAGGACAGGGTCTATGGCTACACCTTC
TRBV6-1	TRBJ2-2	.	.	CATVEGRAYGELFF	TGTGCCACCGTGGAGGGCAGGGCGTACGGGGAGCTGTTTTTT
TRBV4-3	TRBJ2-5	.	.	CASSQDHRVEETQYF	TGCGCCAGCAGCCAAGACCACAGGGTCGAGGAGACCCAGTACTTC
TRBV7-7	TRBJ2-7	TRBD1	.	CASSMGQTYEQYF	TGTGCCAGCAGCATGGGACAGACCTACGAGCAGTACTTC
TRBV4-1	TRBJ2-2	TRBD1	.	CASSQVGTGGSGELFF	TGCGCCAGCAGCCAAGTGGGGACAGGGGGCTCCGGGGAGCTGTTTTTT
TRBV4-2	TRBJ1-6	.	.	CASSQVPRESPLHF	TGTGCCAGCAGCCAAGTACCCAGGGAATCACCCCTCCACTTT
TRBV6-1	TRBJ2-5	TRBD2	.	CASSPGLAVETQYF	TGTGCCAGCAGTCCGGGACTAGCGGTAGAGACCCAGTACTTC
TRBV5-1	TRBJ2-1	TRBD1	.	CASSLATTGGNEQFF	TGCGCCAGCAGCTTGGCGACGACAGGGGGTAACGAGCAGTTCTTC
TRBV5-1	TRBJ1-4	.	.	CASSERATNEKLFF	TGCGCCAGCAGCGAGAGAGCAACTAATGAAAAACTGTTTTTT
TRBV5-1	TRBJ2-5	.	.	CASSTSGGIGETQYF	TGCGCCAGCAGCACCAGTGGGGGGATCGGAGAGACCCAGTACTTC
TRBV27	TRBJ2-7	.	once	CASGLADTALGEQYF	TGTGCCAGCGGTCTCGCGGACACCGCCTTGGGCGAGCAGTACTTC
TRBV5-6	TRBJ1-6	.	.	CASSQDSGGGYSPLHF	TGTGCCAGCAGCCAGGACAGCGGAGGAGGATATTCACCCCTCCACTTT
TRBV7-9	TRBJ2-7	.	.	CASSLWGGGEQYF	TGTGCCAGCAGCTTATGGGGTGGAGGAGAGCAGTACTTC
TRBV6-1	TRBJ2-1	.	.	CASSEARVSSYNEQFF	TGTGCCAGCAGTGAAGCGAGAGTGTCCTCCTACAATGAGCAGTTCTTC
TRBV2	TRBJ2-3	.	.	CASSEESSSLVFSSTDTQYF	TGTGCCAGCAGTGAAGAGAGCTCTTCCCTCGTTTTCTCTAGCACAGATACGCAGTATTTT
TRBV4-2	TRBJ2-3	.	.	CASSILATNTDTQYF	TGTGCCAGCAGCATACTAGCAACCAACACAGATACGCAGTATTTT
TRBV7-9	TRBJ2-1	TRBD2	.	CASSLAPGLAVYNEQFF	TGTGCCAGCAGCTTAGCGCCCGGTCTAGCGGTATACAATGAGCAGTTCTTC
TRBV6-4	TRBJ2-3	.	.	CASSDDKSTDTQYF	TGTGCCAGCAGTGACGACAAGAGCACAGATACGCAGTATTTT
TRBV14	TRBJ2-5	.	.	CASSQERGRKETQYF	TGTGCCAGCAGCCAGGAACGCGGGCGGAAAGAGACCCAGTACTTC
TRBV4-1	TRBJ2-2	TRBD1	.	CASSPSDRGNTGELFF	TGCGCCAGCAGCCCGTCTGACAGGGGGAACACCGGGGAGCTGTTTTTT
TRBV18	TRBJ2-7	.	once	CASSPWSYGDSYEQYF	TGTGCCAGCTCACCATGGTCATATGGAGACAGCTACGAGCAGTACTTC
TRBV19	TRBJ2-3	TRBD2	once	CASCPSGGTDTQYF	TGTGCCAGTTGTCCTAGCGGGGGCACAGATACGCAGTATTTT
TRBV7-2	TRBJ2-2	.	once	CASSSGGNTGELFF	TGTGCCAGCAGCTCCGGTGGGAACACCGGGGAGCTGTTTTTT
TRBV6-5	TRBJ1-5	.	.	CASSDTGLQGQPQHF	TGTGCCAGCAGCGATACAGGGTTACAGGGTCAGCCCCAGCATTTT
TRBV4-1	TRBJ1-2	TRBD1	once	CASSQEQGSGYGYTF	TGCGCCAGCAGCCAGGAACAGGGGTCTGGCTATGGCTACACCTTC
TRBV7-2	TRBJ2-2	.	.	CASSLAETLANTGELFF	TGTGCCAGCAGCTTAGCGGAGACGCTCGCGAACACCGGGGAGCTGTTTTTT
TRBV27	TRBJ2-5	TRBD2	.	CASSLGLAGTQETQYF	TGTGCCAGCAGTTTAGGGCTAGCGGGCACACAAGAGACCCAGTACTTC
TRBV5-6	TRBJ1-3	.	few	CASSLWANIGNTIYF	TGTGCCAGCAGCTTGTGGGCGAATATTGGAAACACCATATATTTT
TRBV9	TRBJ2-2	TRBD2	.	CASSVEEAGYTGELFF	TGTGCCAGCAGCGTAGAGGAAGCGGGGTACACCGGGGAGCTGTTTTTT
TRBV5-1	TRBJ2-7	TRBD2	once	CASSLALAGDYEQYF	TGCGCCAGCAGCTTGGCATTAGCGGGGGACTACGAGCAGTACTTC
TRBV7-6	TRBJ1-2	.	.	CASSSQGTGGYTF	TGTGCCAGCAGCTCTCAGGGGACGGGGGGCTACACCTTC
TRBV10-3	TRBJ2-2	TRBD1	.	CAISLTGETGELFF	TGTGCCATCAGCCTGACAGGGGAGACCGGGGAGCTGTTTTTT
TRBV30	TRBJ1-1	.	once	CACTRGNMNTEAFF	TGTGCCTGTACACGCGGCAATATGAACACTGAAGCTTTCTTT
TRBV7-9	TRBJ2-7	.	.	CASSPSTPYEQYF	TGTGCCAGCAGCCCTTCGACTCCCTACGAGCAGTACTTC
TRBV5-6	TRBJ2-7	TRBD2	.	CASSSGLTYEQYF	TGTGCCAGCAGCTCGGGACTAACCTACGAGCAGTACTTC
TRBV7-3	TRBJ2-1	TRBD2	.	CASSPGAGAYNEQFF	TGTGCCAGCAGTCCCGGGGCGGGGGCCTACAATGAGCAGTTCTTC
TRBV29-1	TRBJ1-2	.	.	CSVASGESYGYTF	TGCAGCGTTGCCTCAGGTGAATCCTATGGCTACACCTTC
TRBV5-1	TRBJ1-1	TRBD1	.	CASSSETGTNTEAFF	TGCGCCAGCAGCTCCGAGACAGGGACCAACACTGAAGCTTTCTTT
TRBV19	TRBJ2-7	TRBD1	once	CASSIVGTGDTYEQYF	TGTGCCAGTAGTATAGTAGGGACAGGGGACACCTACGAGCAGTACTTC
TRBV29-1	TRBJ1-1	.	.	CSVKVSDRQAFF	TGCAGCGTGAAGGTTTCAGACAGGCAGGCTTTCTTT
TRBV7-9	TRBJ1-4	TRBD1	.	CASSLEGQPNEKLFF	TGTGCCAGCAGCTTAGAGGGACAGCCTAATGAAAAACTGTTTTTT
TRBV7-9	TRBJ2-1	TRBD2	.	CASSLPGLAGVGDNEQFF	TGTGCCAGCAGCTTGCCGGGACTAGCGGGAGTAGGGGACAATGAGCAGTTCTTC
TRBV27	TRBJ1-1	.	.	CASIRPQTGEAFF	TGTGCCAGCATCCGGCCTCAAACAGGTGAAGCTTTCTTT
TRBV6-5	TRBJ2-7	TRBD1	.	CASRDPGQGFEQYF	TGTGCCAGCAGGGATCCGGGACAGGGCTTCGAGCAGTACTTC
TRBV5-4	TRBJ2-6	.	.	CASSFPSGAGANVLTF	TGTGCCAGCAGCTTCCCGTCGGGGGCTGGGGCCAACGTCCTGACTTTC
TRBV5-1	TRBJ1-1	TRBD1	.	CASSLADRVEITEAFF	TGCGCCAGCAGCTTGGCGGACAGGGTCGAGATCACTGAAGCTTTCTTT
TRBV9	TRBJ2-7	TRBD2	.	CASSEGLAGLYEQYF	TGTGCCAGCAGCGAGGGACTAGCGGGTCTCTACGAGCAGTACTTC
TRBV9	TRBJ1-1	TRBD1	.	CASSIPQGGLDTEAFF	TGTGCCAGCAGCATTCCTCAAGGGGGCCTGGACACTGAAGCTTTCTTT
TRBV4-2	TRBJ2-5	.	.	CASSQESGPKTQYF	TGTGCCAGCAGCCAAGAGTCAGGGCCCAAGACCCAGTACTTC
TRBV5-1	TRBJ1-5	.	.	CASSPTGGPGSNQPQHF	TGCGCCAGCAGCCCCACGGGGGGGCCGGGTAGCAATCAGCCCCAGCATTTT
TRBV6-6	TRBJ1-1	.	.	CASSYPGEGTEAFF	TGTGCCAGCAGTTACCCAGGGGAAGGTACTGAAGCTTTCTTT
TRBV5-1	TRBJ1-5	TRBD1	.	CASSEGAGQPQHF	TGCGCCAGCAGCGAGGGGGCCGGTCAGCCCCAGCATTTT
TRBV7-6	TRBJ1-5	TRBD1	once	CASSLAPGQGWTSNQPQHF	TGTGCCAGCAGCTTAGCTCCGGGACAGGGCTGGACGAGCAATCAGCCCCAGCATTTT
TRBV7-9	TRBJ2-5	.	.	CASSSPNGSRRETQYF	TGTGCCAGCAGCTCGCCTAATGGGTCTAGACGAGAGACCCAGTACTTC
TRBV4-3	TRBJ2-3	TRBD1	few	CASSHLGGFTDTQYF	TGCGCCAGCAGCCATTTAGGGGGCTTCACAGATACGCAGTATTTT
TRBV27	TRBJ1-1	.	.	CASSLDRKYTEAFF	TGTGCCAGCAGTTTAGACAGGAAATACACTGAAGCTTTCTTT